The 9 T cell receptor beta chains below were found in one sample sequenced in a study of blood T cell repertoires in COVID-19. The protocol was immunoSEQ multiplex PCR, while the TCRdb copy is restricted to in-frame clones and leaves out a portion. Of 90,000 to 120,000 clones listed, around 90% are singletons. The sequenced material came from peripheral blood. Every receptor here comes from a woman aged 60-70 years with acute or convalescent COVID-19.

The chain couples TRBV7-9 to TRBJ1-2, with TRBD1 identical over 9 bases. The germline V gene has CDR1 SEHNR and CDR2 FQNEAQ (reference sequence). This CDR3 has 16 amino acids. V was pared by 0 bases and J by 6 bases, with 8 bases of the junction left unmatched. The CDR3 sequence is CASSLAVRDRVNGYTF. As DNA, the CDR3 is TGTGCCAGCAGCTTAGCGGTCCGGGACAGGGTTAATGGCTACACCTTC.

The CDR3 is CASSLAGLAGEEQYV. The CDR3 nucleotides read TGTGCCAGCAGCTTGGCTGGGCTAGCGGGAGAAGAGCAGTACGTC. The V call is TRBV5-5, the J call TRBJ2-7, with 10 positions matching TRBD2. This CDR3 has 15 amino acids. The germline V gene has CDR1 SGHKS and CDR2 YYEKEE (reference sequence). V shed 0 bases, J shed 7 bases, and the junction held 7 bases outside the gene matches.

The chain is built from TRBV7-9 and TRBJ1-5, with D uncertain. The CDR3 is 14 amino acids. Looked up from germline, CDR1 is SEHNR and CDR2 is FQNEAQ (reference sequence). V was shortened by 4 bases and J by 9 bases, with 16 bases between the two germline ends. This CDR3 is CASSSSADGVPQHF. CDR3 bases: TGTGCCAGCAGCTCATCCGCGGACGGGGTGCCCCAGCATTTT.

The CDR3 bases are TGTGCCAGCAGTTTCGCCAGGGGGAGCAATCAGCCCCAGCATTTT. This translates into CASSFARGSNQPQHF. This rearrangement joins TRBV28 to TRBJ1-5; TRBD1 agrees at 7 bases. Trimming removed 3 bases from V and 1 base from J; junction bases left unmatched: 3. Germline CDR1 and CDR2: MDHEN and SYDVKM. CDR3 length equals 15 residues.

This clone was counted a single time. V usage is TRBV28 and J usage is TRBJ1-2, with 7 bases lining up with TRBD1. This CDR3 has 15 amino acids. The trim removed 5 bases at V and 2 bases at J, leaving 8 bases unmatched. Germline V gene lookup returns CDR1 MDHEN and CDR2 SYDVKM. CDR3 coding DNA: TGTGCCAGCAGTACCCGGACAGGCCTAAACTATGGCTACACCTTC. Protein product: CASSTRTGLNYGYTF.

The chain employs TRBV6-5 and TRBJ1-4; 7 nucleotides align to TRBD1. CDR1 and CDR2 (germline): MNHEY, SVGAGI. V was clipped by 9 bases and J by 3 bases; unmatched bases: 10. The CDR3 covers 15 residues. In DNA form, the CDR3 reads TGTGCCAGTTCAGGGGGGCGCGGGGCTAATGAAAAACTGTTTTTT. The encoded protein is CASSGGRGANEKLFF.

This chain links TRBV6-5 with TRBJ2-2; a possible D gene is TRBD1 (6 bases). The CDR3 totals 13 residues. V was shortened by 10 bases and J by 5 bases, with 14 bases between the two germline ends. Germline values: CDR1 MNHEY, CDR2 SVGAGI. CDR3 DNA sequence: TGTGCCACCTGGACAGTCTCTACCGGGGAGCTGTTTTTT. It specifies CATWTVSTGELFF.

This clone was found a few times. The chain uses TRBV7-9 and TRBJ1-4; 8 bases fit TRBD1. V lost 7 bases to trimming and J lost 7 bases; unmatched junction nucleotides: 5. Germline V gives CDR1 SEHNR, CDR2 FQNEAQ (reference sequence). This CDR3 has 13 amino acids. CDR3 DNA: TGTGCCAGCACCGACAGGGGAGGTGAAAAACTGTTTTTT. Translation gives CASTDRGGEKLFF.

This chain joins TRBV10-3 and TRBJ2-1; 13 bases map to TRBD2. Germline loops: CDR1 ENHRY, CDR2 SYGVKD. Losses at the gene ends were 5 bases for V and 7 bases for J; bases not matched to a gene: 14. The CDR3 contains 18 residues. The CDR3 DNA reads TGTGCCATCAGTAAGCGACTAGCGGGAGGTTTGGGAGGGAATGAGCAGTTCTTC. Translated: CAISKRLAGGLGGNEQFF.